The source of this T cell receptor beta chain is a study of cytomegalovirus exposure and HLA in healthy donors. Study conclusions and caveats: Most TCR sequences showed up rarely, but some public TCRs showed up in many donors.

The primer mix had 60 Vbeta and 13 Jbeta primers. The repertoire was sequenced with immunoSEQ multiplex PCR; TCRdb's copy has only in-frame clones and lacks some. The table lists some 70,000 clones, roughly 70% of them singletons. As concerns this clone: As yet, its antigen is unknown.

This TCR was recovered from a male donor in good health and CMV-seropositive. Sequences were obtained from PBMCs.

The CDR3 loop reads CAWSVGGGNNYGYTF. The DNA for the CDR3 is TGTGCCTGGAGTGTAGGGGGGGGCAACAACTATGGCTACACCTTC. The chain joins TRBV30 to TRBJ1-2, with D perhaps matching TRBD1 (6 bases). CDR1 and CDR2 (germline): GTSNPN, SVGIG (reference sequence). V was pared by 0 bases and J by 2 bases, with 13 bases between. CDR3 length: 15 amino acids.